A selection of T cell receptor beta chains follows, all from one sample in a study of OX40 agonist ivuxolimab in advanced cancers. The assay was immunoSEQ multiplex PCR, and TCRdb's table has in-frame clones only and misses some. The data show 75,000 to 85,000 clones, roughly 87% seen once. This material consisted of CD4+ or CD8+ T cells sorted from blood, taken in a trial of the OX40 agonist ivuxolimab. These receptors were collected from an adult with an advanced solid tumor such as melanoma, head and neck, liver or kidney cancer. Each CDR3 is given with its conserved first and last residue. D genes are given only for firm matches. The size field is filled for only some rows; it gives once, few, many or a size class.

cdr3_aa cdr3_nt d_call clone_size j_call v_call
CASKYPDGLNYGYTF TGTGCCAGCAAATATCCCGACGGACTCAACTATGGCTACACCTTC NA once TRBJ1-2 TRBV6-1
CASSPTSGSYNEQFF TGTGCCAGCAGCCCTACTAGCGGGAGTTACAATGAGCAGTTCTTC TRBD2 NA TRBJ2-1 TRBV11-2
CASSGDGHNEQFF TGTGCCAGCAGTGGGGACGGCCACAATGAGCAGTTCTTC NA NA TRBJ2-1 TRBV2
CASSHLTGQNTGELFF TGCGCCAGCAGCCACCTAACAGGGCAGAACACCGGGGAGCTGTTTTTT NA NA TRBJ2-2 TRBV4-1
CASSRVVSTDTQYF TGTGCCAGTAGTAGGGTAGTCAGCACAGATACGCAGTATTTT NA NA TRBJ2-3 TRBV19
CASIAQNQETQYF TGTGCCAGCATCGCGCAGAACCAAGAGACCCAGTACTTC NA NA TRBJ2-5 TRBV6-1
CSAKKLAGDGSDTQYF TGCAGCGCCAAGAAACTAGCGGGAGATGGTTCAGATACGCAGTATTTT TRBD2 NA TRBJ2-3 TRBV29-1
CASSLITADGYTF TGCGCCAGCAGCTTGATAACGGCGGATGGCTACACCTTC NA NA TRBJ1-2 TRBV5-1
CASSVTSGPPGELFF TGTGCCAGCAGCGTTACTAGCGGGCCTCCCGGGGAGCTGTTTTTT TRBD2 NA TRBJ2-2 TRBV9
CASSPPNQPQHF TGTGCCAGCTCACCCCCCAATCAGCCCCAGCATTTT NA NA TRBJ1-5 TRBV18
CASSNVIGLAGVSGANVLTF TGTGCCAGCAGCAACGTAATCGGACTAGCGGGAGTTTCTGGGGCCAACGTCCTGACTTTC TRBD2 NA TRBJ2-6 TRBV5-8
CASSTGTKYEQYF TGTGCCAGTAGTACAGGGACTAAGTACGAGCAGTACTTC TRBD2 NA TRBJ2-7 TRBV19
CASSNRGLTYEQYF TGTGCCAGCTCAAACAGGGGGCTGACCTACGAGCAGTACTTC TRBD1 once TRBJ2-7 TRBV18
CASSDIASGTGEQFF TGTGCCAGCAGTGATATAGCTAGCGGGACTGGTGAGCAGTTCTTC TRBD2 NA TRBJ2-1 TRBV2
CASSLHSGRAYEQYF TGCGCCAGCAGCCTTCATAGCGGGAGGGCCTACGAGCAGTACTTC TRBD2 once TRBJ2-7 TRBV4-3
CASSQEPGPTRF TGTGCCAGCAGCCAAGAACCGGGTCCTACGCGTTTT NA NA TRBJ1-5 TRBV5-7
CASSTRTSGRAREQFF TGTGCCAGCAGCACTAGGACTAGCGGGAGAGCCAGGGAGCAGTTCTTC NA NA TRBJ2-1 TRBV21-1
CASSPGQVETEAFF TGTGCCAGCAGCCCGGGACAGGTTGAGACTGAAGCTTTCTTT TRBD1 NA TRBJ1-1 TRBV11-2
CASRTSGSETQYF TGTGCCAGCCGGACTAGCGGGTCCGAGACCCAGTACTTC TRBD2 NA TRBJ2-5 TRBV19
CASSLQTGGNEQFF TGTGCCAGCAGTTTACAGACAGGGGGGAATGAGCAGTTCTTC TRBD1 NA TRBJ2-1 TRBV27
CASSSPGGRTYEQYF TGTGCCAGCAGTTCACCCGGGGGCCGGACCTACGAGCAGTACTTC NA NA TRBJ2-7 TRBV6-6
CASSQDSGSGDRYYGYTF TGCGCCAGCAGCCAAGATTCGGGGTCAGGGGATCGGTACTATGGCTACACCTTC NA NA TRBJ1-2 TRBV4-1
CASSPFYSGANVLTF TGTGCCAGCAGCCCGTTCTACTCTGGGGCCAACGTCCTGACTTTC NA NA TRBJ2-6 TRBV14
CANHRQGDYEQYF TGTGCCAACCACCGACAGGGGGACTACGAGCAGTACTTC TRBD1 NA TRBJ2-7 TRBV27
CASSPPFGTGQNEQFF TGCGCCAGCAGCCCCCCCTTTGGGACAGGACAAAATGAGCAGTTCTTC TRBD1 NA TRBJ2-1 TRBV4-1
CASSLEGQAGAFF TGTGCCAGCAGCTTGGAGGGACAGGCCGGAGCTTTCTTT TRBD1 NA TRBJ1-1 TRBV11-2
CASSLSLGGGDEQFF TGTGCCAGCAGCTTATCCCTGGGTGGAGGGGATGAGCAGTTCTTC NA NA TRBJ2-1 TRBV7-8
CASSLAYSTGELFF TGTGCCAGCAGCTTAGCGTATTCCACCGGGGAGCTGTTTTTT NA NA TRBJ2-2 TRBV7-8
CASSLAVGASRTGELFF TGTGCCAGCAGCTTGGCCGTGGGGGCTTCGAGGACCGGGGAGCTGTTTTTT NA NA TRBJ2-2 TRBV7-8
CASSLSVATSYEQYF TGTGCCAGCAGTTTAAGTGTAGCAACCTCGTACGAGCAGTACTTC NA once TRBJ2-7 TRBV27
CASSLTAGGSYEQYF TGTGCCAGCAGCTTGACAGCGGGAGGGTCTTACGAGCAGTACTTC TRBD2 NA TRBJ2-7 TRBV5-8
CASSPQSVNNEQFF TGTGCCAGCTCACCGCAATCGGTTAACAATGAGCAGTTCTTC NA NA TRBJ2-1 TRBV18